One TCR beta chain is described in this entry. The target antigen is unknown. Sequenced by immunoSEQ multiplex PCR; TCRdb stores in-frame clones only, minus some. The table lists approximately 140,000 clones, 80% to 90% of them singletons. This record comes from a study of T cell responses to AZD1222 COVID-19 vaccine. Broader study findings: The span of vaccine-associated CD4 TCRs extended across spike, with dominance at 160-218 and 743-854. Just 5 or 6 AZD1222 recipients tested seropositive at baseline. Once two AZD1222 doses were given, Spike-specific TCR breadth and depth went up. There were mostly white British donors and more females than males, and clonal diversity was possibly underestimated.

This CDR3 is built from 13 residues. V gave up 6 bases and J gave up 0 bases, with 8 bases separating them. CDR1 and CDR2 from the germline V gene are MGHDK and SYGVNS. The rearrangement uses TRBV25-1 and TRBJ1-1, with no clear D. The starting material was peripheral blood, obtained on day 0 of AZD1222 vaccination. The source is an adult in good health. In DNA form, the CDR3 reads TGTGCCAGCAGCAGATTAATGAACACTGAAGCTTTCTTT. Residues: CASSRLMNTEAFF.